The clone carrying this TCR beta chain came up once. Per germline, CDR1 KGHSH and CDR2 LQKENI. This CDR3 has 14 amino acids. V shed 3 bases and J 9 bases; nucleotides not matched to a gene: 3. Sequenced by immunoSEQ multiplex PCR; TCRdb stores in-frame clones only, minus some. This table has a few hundred thousand clones, 85% appearing once. The data were taken from a study of blood T cell repertoires in COVID-19. At the level of the study: Nucleic acid was either cDNA or gDNA, and it came from T cells, B-cell-depleted T cells, or PBMCs.

This TCR came from a woman younger than 35 with acute or convalescent COVID-19. The V call is TRBV18, the J call TRBJ1-6; 9 positions match TRBD1. The sample consisted of peripheral blood. CDR3 bases: TGTGCCAGCTCACCGGGACAGGGAGTTTCACCCCTCCACTTT. It specifies CASSPGQGVSPLHF.